This T cell receptor beta chain was recorded in a study of T-cell reconstitution after alpha-beta-depleted transplantation in children. This clonotype has a handful of counts. Its matching antigen is unknown. V was cut by 7 bases and J by 6 bases, with 29 bases left in between. Germline V gene lookup returns CDR1 SGHRS and CDR2 YFSETQ. The CDR3 is 17 amino acids. General study findings and limits: Expanded clones from the graft, numbering several hundred, reportedly supplied alpha-beta T cells about two months after transplant. At the one-year point after transplant, T-cell counts and TCRbeta diversity were found to come mostly from T cells that had been newly produced.

Unique molecular identifiers were incorporated when the TCRbeta library was constructed. A single record per CDR3 protein comes from TCRdb applying MiXCR to the PCR reads. Counted here are about 460,000 distinct CDR3 sequences, 9.5% to 12% occurring once; the ten biggest clones make up 14%. This clonotype was sampled from a female patient aged 2 to 10 who had a stem cell transplant for aplastic anemia, so the T cells may come from the graft donor. The sequenced sample was PBMCs, mostly from graft donor cells, obtained 180 days after TCRalphabeta/CD19-depleted stem cell transplant. This sequence joins TRBV5-1 and TRBJ2-7; possibly TRBD1 or TRBD2 for D (6 bases each). The CDR3 spells CASSPTGPPGSSAEQYF. In DNA form, the CDR3 reads TGCGCCAGCTCCCCCACAGGGCCCCCGGGTTCTAGCGCCGAGCAGTACTTC. The whole variable domain, filled in from reference TRBV5-1 and TRBJ2-7, reads KAGVTQTPRYLIKTRGQQVTLSCSPISGHRSVSWYQQTPGQGLQFLFEYFSETQRNKGNFPGRFSGRQFSNSRSEMNVSTLELGDSALYLCASSPTGPPGSSAEQYFGPGTRLTVT.